The entry below gives a single T cell receptor beta chain sequence along with its context. The sample comes from a study of blood T cell repertoires in COVID-19. Study in general: PBMCs, B-cell-depleted T cells, or T cells provided the cDNA or gDNA that made up the material.

The V and J ends lost 0 bases and 0 bases respectively, with 7 bases between them. This CDR3 is 15 amino acids long. The germline CDR1 and CDR2 sequences are SGHRS and YFSETQ. The table came from immunoSEQ multiplex PCR; TCRdb's copy has only in-frame clones and leaves some out. The sample has under 300,000 clones, 83% seen once. The chain employs TRBV5-1 and TRBJ1-3; D gene unclear. Sequenced sample: peripheral blood. This clonotype was sampled from a woman aged 50 to 60 who had recovered from COVID-19. The CDR3 protein is CASSLAAGSGNTIYF. CDR3 sequence (DNA): TGCGCCAGCAGCTTGGCCGCAGGCTCTGGAAACACCATATATTTT.